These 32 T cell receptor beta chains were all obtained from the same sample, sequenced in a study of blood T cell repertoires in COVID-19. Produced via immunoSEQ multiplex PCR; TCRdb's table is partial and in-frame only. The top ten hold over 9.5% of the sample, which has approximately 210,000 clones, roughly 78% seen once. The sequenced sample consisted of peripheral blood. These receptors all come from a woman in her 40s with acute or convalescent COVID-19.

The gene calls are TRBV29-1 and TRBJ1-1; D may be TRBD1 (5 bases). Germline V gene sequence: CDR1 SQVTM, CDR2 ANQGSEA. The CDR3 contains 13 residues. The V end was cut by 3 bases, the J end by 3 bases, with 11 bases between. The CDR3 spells CSVDKWGDTEAFF. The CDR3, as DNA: TGCAGCGTTGACAAGTGGGGGGACACTGAAGCTTTCTTT.

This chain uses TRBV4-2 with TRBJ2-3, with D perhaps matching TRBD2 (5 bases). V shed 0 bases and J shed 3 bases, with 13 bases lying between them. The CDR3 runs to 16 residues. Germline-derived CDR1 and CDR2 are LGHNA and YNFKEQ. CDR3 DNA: TGTGCCAGCAGCCAAGATCGGAGCGGAAATACAGATACGCAGTATTTT. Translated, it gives CASSQDRSGNTDTQYF.

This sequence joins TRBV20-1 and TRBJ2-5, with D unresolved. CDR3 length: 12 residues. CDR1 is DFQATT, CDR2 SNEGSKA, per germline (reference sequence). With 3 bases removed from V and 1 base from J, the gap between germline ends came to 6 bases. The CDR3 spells CSASIIQETQYF. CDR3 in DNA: TGCAGTGCTAGTATCATCCAAGAGACCCAGTACTTC.

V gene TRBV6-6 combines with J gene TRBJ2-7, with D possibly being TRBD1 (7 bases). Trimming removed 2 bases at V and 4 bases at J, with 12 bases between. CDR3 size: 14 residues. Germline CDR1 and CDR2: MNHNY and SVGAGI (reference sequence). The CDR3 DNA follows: TGTGCCAGCAGTTACGATCCAGGGGGGTACGAGCAGTACTTC. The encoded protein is CASSYDPGGYEQYF.

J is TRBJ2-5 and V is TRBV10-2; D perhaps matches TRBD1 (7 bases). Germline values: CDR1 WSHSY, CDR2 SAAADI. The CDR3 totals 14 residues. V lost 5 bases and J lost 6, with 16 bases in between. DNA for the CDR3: TGCGCCAGCAGTACGGGGGCAGGGGGAAAGACCCAGTACTTC. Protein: CASSTGAGGKTQYF.

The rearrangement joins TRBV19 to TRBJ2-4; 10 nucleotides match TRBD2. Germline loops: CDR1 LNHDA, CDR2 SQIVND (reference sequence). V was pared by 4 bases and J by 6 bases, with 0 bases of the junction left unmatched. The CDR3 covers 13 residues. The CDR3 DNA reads TGTGCCAGTAGTAGACTAGCGGGAAACATTCAGTACTTC. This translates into CASSRLAGNIQYF.

CDR3 bases: TGTGCCAGCAGTACGGGACAAGGGGCTTTCTTT. Translation gives CASSTGQGAFF. The chain is built from TRBV12-3 or TRBV12-4 and TRBJ1-1; possible D gene TRBD1, 6 bases. The CDR3 length is 11 residues. The V and J ends lost 5 bases and 11 bases respectively, with 12 bases between them.

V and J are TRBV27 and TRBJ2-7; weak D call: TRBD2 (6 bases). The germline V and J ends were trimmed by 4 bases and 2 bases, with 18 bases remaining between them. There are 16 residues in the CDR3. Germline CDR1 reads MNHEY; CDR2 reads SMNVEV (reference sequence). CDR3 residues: CASSSLLAVLPYEQYF. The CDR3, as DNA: TGTGCCAGCAGTTCTCTCTTAGCGGTCCTCCCCTACGAGCAGTACTTC.

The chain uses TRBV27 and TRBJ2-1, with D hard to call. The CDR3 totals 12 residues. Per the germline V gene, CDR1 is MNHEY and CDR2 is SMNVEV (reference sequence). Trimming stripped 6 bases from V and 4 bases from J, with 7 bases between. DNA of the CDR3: TGTGCCAGCAGAAATTCATACAATGAGCAGTTCTTC. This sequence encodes CASRNSYNEQFF.

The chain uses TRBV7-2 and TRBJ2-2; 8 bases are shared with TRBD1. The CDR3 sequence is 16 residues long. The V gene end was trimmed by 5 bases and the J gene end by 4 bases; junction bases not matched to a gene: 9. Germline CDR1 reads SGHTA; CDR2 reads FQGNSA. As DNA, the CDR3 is TGTGCCAGCAGCCTACAGGGGGTGCGCGTCACCGGGGAGCTGTTTTTT. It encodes CASSLQGVRVTGELFF.

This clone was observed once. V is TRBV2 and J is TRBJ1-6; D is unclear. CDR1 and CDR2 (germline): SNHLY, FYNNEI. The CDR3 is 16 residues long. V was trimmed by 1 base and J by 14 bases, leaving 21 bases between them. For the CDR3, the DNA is TGTGCCAGCAGTGAAGGGTTGCAGGCGGGCTGGTCAGCCCTCCACTTT. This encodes CASSEGLQAGWSALHF.

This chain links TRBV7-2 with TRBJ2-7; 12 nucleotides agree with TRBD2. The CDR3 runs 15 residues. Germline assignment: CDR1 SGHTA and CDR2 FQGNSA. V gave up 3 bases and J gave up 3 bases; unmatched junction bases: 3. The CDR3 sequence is CASSFRTSGNYEQYF. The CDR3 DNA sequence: TGTGCCAGCAGCTTCAGGACTAGCGGGAACTACGAGCAGTACTTC.

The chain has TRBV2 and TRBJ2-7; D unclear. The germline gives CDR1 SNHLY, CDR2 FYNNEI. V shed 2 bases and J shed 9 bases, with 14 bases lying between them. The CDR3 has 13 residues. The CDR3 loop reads CASSESDQVGQYF. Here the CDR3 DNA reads TGTGCCAGCAGTGAAAGTGATCAGGTCGGGCAGTACTTC.

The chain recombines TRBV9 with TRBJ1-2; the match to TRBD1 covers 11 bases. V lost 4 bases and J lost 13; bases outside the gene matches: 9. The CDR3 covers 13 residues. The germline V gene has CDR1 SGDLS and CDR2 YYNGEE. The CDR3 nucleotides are TGTGCCAGCAGCCAAGGAGGGACAGGGGGAAGCACCTTC. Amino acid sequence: CASSQGGTGGSTF.

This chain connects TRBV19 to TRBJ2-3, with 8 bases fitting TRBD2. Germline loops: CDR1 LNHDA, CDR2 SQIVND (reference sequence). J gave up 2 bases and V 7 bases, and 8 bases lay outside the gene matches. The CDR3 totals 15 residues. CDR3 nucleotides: TGTGCCAGTACTAGCGGGCGAAAAACCACAGATACGCAGTATTTT. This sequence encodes CASTSGRKTTDTQYF.

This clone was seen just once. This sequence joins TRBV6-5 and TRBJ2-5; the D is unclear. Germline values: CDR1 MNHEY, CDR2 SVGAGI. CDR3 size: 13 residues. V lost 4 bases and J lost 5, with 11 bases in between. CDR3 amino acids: CASSSPGRETQYF. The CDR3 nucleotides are TGTGCCAGCAGTTCTCCGGGTCGGGAGACCCAGTACTTC.

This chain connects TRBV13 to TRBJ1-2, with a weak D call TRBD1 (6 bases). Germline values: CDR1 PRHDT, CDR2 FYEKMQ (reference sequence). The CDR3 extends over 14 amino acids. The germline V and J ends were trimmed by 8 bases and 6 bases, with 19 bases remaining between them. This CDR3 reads CASANPGTRNGYTF. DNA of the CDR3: TGTGCCAGCGCAAACCCCGGGACAAGGAATGGCTACACCTTC.

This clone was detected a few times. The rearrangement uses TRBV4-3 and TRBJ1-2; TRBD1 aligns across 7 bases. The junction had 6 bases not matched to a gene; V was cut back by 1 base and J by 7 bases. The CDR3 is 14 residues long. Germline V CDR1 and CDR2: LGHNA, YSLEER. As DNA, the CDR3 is TGCGCCAGCAGCCAAGTGAGACAGGGAGGTGGCTACACCTTC. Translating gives CASSQVRQGGGYTF.

The chain's CDR3 is CASSLSLGPTDTQYF. As DNA, the CDR3 is TGTGCCAGCAGCTTAAGCCTGGGCCCCACAGATACGCAGTATTTT. The chain has TRBV7-3 and TRBJ2-3; D is unresolved. CDR1 and CDR2 from the germline V gene are SGHTA and FQGTGA. Trimming stripped 1 base from V and 2 bases from J, with 10 bases between. CDR3 length: 15 residues.

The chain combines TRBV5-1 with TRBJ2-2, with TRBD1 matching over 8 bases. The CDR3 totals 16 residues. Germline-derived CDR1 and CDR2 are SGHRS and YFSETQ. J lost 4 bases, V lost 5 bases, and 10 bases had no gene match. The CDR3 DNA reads TGCGCCAGCAGACGCGACGGGACAGGACTCACCGGGGAGCTGTTTTTT. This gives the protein CASRRDGTGLTGELFF.

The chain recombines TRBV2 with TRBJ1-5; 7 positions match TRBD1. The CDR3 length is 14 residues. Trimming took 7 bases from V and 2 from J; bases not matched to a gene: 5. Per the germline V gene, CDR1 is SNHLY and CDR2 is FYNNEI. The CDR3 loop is CASIAGQGNQPQHF. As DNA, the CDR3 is TGTGCCAGCATTGCCGGACAGGGCAATCAGCCCCAGCATTTT.

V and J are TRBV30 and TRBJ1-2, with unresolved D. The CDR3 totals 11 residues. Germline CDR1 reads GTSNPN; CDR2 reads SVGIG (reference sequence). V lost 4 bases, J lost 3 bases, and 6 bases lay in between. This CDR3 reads CAWINYYGYTF. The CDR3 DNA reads TGTGCCTGGATCAATTACTATGGCTACACCTTC.

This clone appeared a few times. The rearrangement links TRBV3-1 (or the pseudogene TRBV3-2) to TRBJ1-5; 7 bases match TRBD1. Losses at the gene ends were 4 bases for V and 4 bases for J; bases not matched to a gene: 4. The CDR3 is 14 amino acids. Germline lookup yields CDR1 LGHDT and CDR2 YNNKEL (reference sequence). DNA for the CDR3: TGTGCCAGCAGCCTAGGGACAGTAAATCAGCCCCAGCATTTT. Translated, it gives CASSLGTVNQPQHF.

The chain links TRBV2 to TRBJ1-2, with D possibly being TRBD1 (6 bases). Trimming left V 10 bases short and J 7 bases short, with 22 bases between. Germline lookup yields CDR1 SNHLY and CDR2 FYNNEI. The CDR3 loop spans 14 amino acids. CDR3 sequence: CATKQGTYPGGYTF. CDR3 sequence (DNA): TGTGCCACCAAACAGGGTACCTACCCCGGTGGCTACACCTTC.

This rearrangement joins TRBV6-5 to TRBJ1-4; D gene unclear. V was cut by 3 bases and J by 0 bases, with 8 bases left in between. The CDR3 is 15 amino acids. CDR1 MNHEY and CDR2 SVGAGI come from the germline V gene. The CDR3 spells CASSYTFSTNEKLFF. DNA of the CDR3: TGTGCCAGCAGTTATACTTTCTCAACTAATGAAAAACTGTTTTTT.

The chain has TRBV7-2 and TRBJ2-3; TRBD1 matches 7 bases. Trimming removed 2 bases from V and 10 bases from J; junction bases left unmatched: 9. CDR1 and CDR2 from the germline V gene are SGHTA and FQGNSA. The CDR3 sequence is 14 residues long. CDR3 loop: CASSLQITGTAQYF. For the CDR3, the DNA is TGTGCCAGCAGCTTACAGATAACCGGGACAGCGCAGTATTTT.

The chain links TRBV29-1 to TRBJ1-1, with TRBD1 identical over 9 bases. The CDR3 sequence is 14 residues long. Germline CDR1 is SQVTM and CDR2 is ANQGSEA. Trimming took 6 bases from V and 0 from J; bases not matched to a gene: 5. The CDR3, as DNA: TGCAGCGTGCCCGGGACAGGGTTGAACACTGAAGCTTTCTTT. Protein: CSVPGTGLNTEAFF.

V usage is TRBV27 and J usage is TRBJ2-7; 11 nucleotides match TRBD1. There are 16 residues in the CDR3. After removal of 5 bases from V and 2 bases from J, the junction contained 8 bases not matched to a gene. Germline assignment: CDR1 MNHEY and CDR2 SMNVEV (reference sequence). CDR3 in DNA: TGTGCCAGCAGTCCACGGCCGGGACAGGGGGCCTACGAGCAGTACTTC. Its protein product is CASSPRPGQGAYEQYF.

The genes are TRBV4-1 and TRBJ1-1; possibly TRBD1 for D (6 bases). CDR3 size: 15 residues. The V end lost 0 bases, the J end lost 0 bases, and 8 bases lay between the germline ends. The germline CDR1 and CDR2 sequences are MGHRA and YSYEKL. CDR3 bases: TGCGCCAGCAGCCAAGACGACAGGATGAACACTGAAGCTTTCTTT. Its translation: CASSQDDRMNTEAFF.

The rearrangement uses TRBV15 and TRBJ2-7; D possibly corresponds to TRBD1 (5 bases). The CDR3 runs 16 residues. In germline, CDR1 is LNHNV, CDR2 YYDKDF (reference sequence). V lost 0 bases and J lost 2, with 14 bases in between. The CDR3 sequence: CATSRDWGPDAYEQYF. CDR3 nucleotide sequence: TGTGCCACCAGCAGAGATTGGGGCCCTGACGCCTACGAGCAGTACTTC.

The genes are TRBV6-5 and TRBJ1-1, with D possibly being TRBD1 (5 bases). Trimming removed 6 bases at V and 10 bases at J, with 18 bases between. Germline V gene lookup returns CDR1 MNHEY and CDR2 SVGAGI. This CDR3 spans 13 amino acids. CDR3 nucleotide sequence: TGTGCCAGCAGACTAACCTATCAGGGAGGAGCTTTCTTT. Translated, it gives CASRLTYQGGAFF.

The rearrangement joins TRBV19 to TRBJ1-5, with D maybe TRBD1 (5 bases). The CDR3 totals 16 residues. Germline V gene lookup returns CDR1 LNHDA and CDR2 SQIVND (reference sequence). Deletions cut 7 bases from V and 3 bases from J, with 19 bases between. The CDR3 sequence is CASTGVGTGINQPQHF. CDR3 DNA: TGTGCCAGTACGGGGGTAGGGACTGGGATCAATCAGCCCCAGCATTTT.